Shown below are 23 T cell receptor beta chains from a single sample sequenced in a study of immune heterogeneity within non-small cell lung tumors. TCR beta CDR3 was amplified by multiplex PCR, first round approximately 10 cycles, 32 V and 13 J primers. TCRdb recomputed calls from the multiplex PCR reads with MiXCR, one row per CDR3 protein. The sample consists of 20,000 to 25,000 distinct CDR3 sequences, approximately 30% of them appearing once. Per sample, 600 ng of bulk tumor genomic DNA was the template used. Several biopsies were spaced far apart within each primary tumor and obtained as surgery took place. Patients with untreated, newly diagnosed non-small cell lung cancer underwent curative surgery. The sample comprised lung tumor tissue. These receptors all come from a man between 35 and 55 years old with non-small cell lung cancer.

The rearrangement uses TRBV20-1 and TRBJ2-1; D might be TRBD2 (6 bases). Germline CDR1 reads DFQATT; CDR2 reads SNEGSKA (reference sequence). The CDR3 is made up of 15 amino acids. Trimming left V 4 bases short and J 0 bases short, with 13 bases between. CDR3 nucleotides: TGCAGTGCTAAATCGGGAGCGAGCTCCTACAATGAGCAGTTCTTC. Protein product: CSAKSGASSYNEQFF.

This clonotype was seen at least ten times. The CDR3 sequence: CSARHRVGSGRSTGELFF. In DNA form, the CDR3 reads TGCAGTGCTAGACACCGTGTTGGGAGCGGGAGGTCCACCGGGGAGCTGTTTTTT. The genes are TRBV20-1 and TRBJ2-2; 9 positions match TRBD2. This CDR3 has 18 amino acids. Germline V gives CDR1 DFQATT, CDR2 SNEGSKA (reference sequence). V shed 2 bases, J shed 4 bases, and the junction held 14 bases outside the gene matches.

Notes on this clonotype: It may be a read error: a sequence one base away is much more abundant. This rearrangement joins TRBV5-6 to TRBJ1-5; TRBD1 matches 9 bases. The CDR3 contains 18 residues. After removal of 1 base from V and 4 bases from J, the junction contained 12 bases not matched to a gene. Germline V gives CDR1 SGHDT, CDR2 YYEEEE. CDR3 loop: CASSLFLGTGSRNQPQHF. In DNA, the CDR3 is TGTGCCAGCAGCTTGTTCCTTGGGACAGGGTCGAGAAATCAGCCCCAGCATTTT.

Only a few counts were recorded for this clonotype. The V and J genes are TRBV6-2 or TRBV6-3 and TRBJ2-2; D is unclear. V lost 6 bases to trimming and J lost 7 bases, with 9 bases between them. The length of the CDR3 is 12 residues. CDR1 and CDR2 (germline): MNHEY, SVGEGT. The CDR3: CASRYDVGELFF. The CDR3 nucleotides read TGTGCCAGCAGATATGATGTCGGGGAGCTGTTTTTT.

Ten or more counts support this clonotype. V is TRBV6-7 and J is TRBJ1-5, with D unclear. TRBV6-7 qualifies as an ORF whose function is uncertain. V was clipped by 1 base and J by 4 bases, with 17 bases between them. The CDR3 is 17 amino acids. The CDR3 spells CASSYLLSRQLNQPQHF. DNA for the CDR3: TGTGCCAGCAGTTACTTATTAAGTAGGCAGCTTAATCAGCCCCAGCATTTT.

The chain couples TRBV11-3 to TRBJ2-3; 7 nucleotides align to TRBD1. CDR3 length equals 17 residues. The junction had 7 bases not matched to a gene; V was cut back by 0 bases and J by 1 base. Germline V lookup: CDR1 SGHNT, CDR2 YENEEA. Here the CDR3 reads CASSLDQGVLGTDTQYF. CDR3 DNA: TGTGCCAGCAGCTTAGACCAGGGGGTTTTGGGCACAGATACGCAGTATTTT.

This chain joins TRBV5-4 and TRBJ2-7; D remains ambiguous. V lost 0 bases and J lost 1, with 8 bases in between. This CDR3 has 14 amino acids. The germline V gene has CDR1 SGHNT and CDR2 YYREEE (reference sequence). This chain's CDR3 is CASSLDQASYEQYF. The DNA of the CDR3 is TGTGCCAGCAGCTTGGATCAAGCATCCTACGAGCAGTACTTC. The variable domain in full, with the rest retrieved from reference TRBV5-4 and TRBJ2-7, is ETGVTQSPTHLIKTRGQQVTLRCSSQSGHNTVSWYQQALGQGPQFIFQYYREEENGRGNFPPRFSGLQFPNYSSELNVNALELDDSALYLCASSLDQASYEQYFGPGTRLTVT.

This clonotype was recorded at least ten times. The V call is TRBV20-1, the J call TRBJ1-2; a weak D match, TRBD1 (5 bases). The CDR3 length is 15 residues. Germline V gene lookup returns CDR1 DFQATT and CDR2 SNEGSKA (reference sequence). The V gene lost 1 base and the J gene lost 0 bases, with 12 bases spanning the gap. The CDR3, as DNA: TGCAGTGCTAGAGCAGGGAGAGGGACTAACTATGGCTACACCTTC. It translates to CSARAGRGTNYGYTF.

On this clonotype: A clone one base away is much larger, so this may be a read error. The genes are TRBV9 and TRBJ1-6; 7 nucleotides agree with TRBD1. The germline V gene has CDR1 SGDLS and CDR2 YYNGEE. This CDR3 region has 15 residues. As DNA, the CDR3 is TGTGCCAGCAGCCCAGGGGGGGTGTTTAATTCACCCCTCCGCTTT. Its protein is CASSPGGVFNSPLRF.

This clonotype has only a few counts. The chain joins TRBV5-4 to TRBJ1-4; D ambiguous. This CDR3 contains 14 residues. Per germline, CDR1 SGHNT and CDR2 YYREEE (reference sequence). V lost 0 bases to trimming and J lost 8 bases, with 11 bases between them. DNA of the CDR3: TGTGCCAGCAGCTTGGCCGGGATCGGAGAAAAACTGTTTTTT. This codes for CASSLAGIGEKLFF.

With respect to this clonotype: This sequence may be a read error, since a much larger clone differs from it by one base. It is likely a read error, because the conserved phenylalanine at the end of the CDR3 is missing. This rearrangement joins TRBV10-3 to TRBJ2-7; no reliable D call. The V and J ends lost 8 bases and 3 bases respectively, with 5 bases between them. CDR3 length: 10 amino acids. Germline-derived CDR1 and CDR2 are ENHRY and SYGVKD. CDR3 loop: CAIGDYEQYL. CDR3 in DNA: TGTGCCATCGGAGACTACGAGCAGTACCTC.

There are many counts of this clonotype. V and J are TRBV28 and TRBJ1-6; D not resolved. The CDR3 runs to 13 residues. CDR1 is MDHEN, CDR2 SYDVKM, per germline. Between the trimmed V and J ends, which lost 3 bases and 10 bases, there was a span of 10 bases. CDR3 sequence reads: CASSFDIVSPLHF. CDR3 DNA: TGTGCCAGCAGTTTCGACATCGTCTCACCCCTCCACTTT.

This clonotype was seen just once. The CDR3 sequence: CATSDPDGTDTQYF. The CDR3 DNA sequence: TGTGCCACCAGTGATCCGGACGGCACAGATACGCAGTATTTT. This rearrangement joins TRBV24-1 to TRBJ2-3, with D uncertain. The V gene lost 3 bases and the J gene lost 1 base, with 7 bases spanning the gap. Per germline, CDR1 KGHDR and CDR2 SFDVKD. The CDR3 extends over 14 amino acids.

The V call is TRBV20-1, the J call TRBJ1-2; no clear D. V shed 1 base and J shed 8 bases, with 11 bases lying between them. The CDR3 totals 12 residues. Germline CDR1 and CDR2: DFQATT and SNEGSKA (reference sequence). The CDR3 here is CSARAGIQGYTF. The DNA for the CDR3 is TGCAGTGCTAGAGCTGGGATTCAAGGCTACACCTTC.

The chain joins TRBV5-1 to TRBJ1-1; D might be TRBD1 (5 bases). The germline gives CDR1 SGHRS, CDR2 YFSETQ. The CDR3 length is 15 residues. The V and J ends lost 4 bases and 6 bases respectively, with 19 bases between them. The CDR3 DNA reads as TGCGCCAGCAGCCCCAGCGACACAGGCGGGGCTGAAGCTTTCTTT. This codes for CASSPSDTGGAEAFF.

In this sample, this clonotype turned up many times. V usage is TRBV5-1 and J usage is TRBJ2-7, with D maybe TRBD2 (6 bases). Germline loops: CDR1 SGHRS, CDR2 YFSETQ. The V end was cut by 4 bases, the J end by 0 bases, with 8 bases between. CDR3 size: 13 residues. The CDR3 DNA sequence: TGCGCCAGCAGCACTAGCTTCTCCTACGAGCAGTACTTC. Amino acid sequence: CASSTSFSYEQYF.

This clonotype was seen many times. The chain is built from TRBV6-1 and TRBJ2-7, with 9 bases fitting TRBD2. This CDR3 contains 15 residues. Germline-derived CDR1 and CDR2 are MNHNS and SASEGT. J lost 2 bases, V lost 7 bases, and 9 bases had no gene match. The CDR3 DNA reads TGTGCCAGCACCAGGAACCCTAGCGGGACCTACGAGCAGTACTTC. It translates to CASTRNPSGTYEQYF.

This clonotype was seen ten or more times. V gene TRBV30 combines with J gene TRBJ2-7, with 7 bases that match TRBD1. The V and J ends lost 2 bases and 11 bases, in that order; junction bases with no gene match: 12. Germline assignment: CDR1 GTSNPN and CDR2 SVGIG (reference sequence). This CDR3 is built from 13 residues. The CDR3 here is CAWSTRQGVYKYF. The CDR3 DNA reads as TGTGCCTGGAGTACCAGACAGGGAGTGTATAAGTACTTC.

A remark on this clonotype: A much larger clone lies a single base off, so this may be a read error. This rearrangement joins TRBV6-1 to TRBJ1-5; 9 nucleotides match TRBD1. The J segment lost 7 bases and the V segment lost 10 bases, leaving 26 bases of the junction unmatched. Per the germline V gene, CDR1 is MNHNS and CDR2 is SASEGT. The CDR3 has 19 residues. The CDR3 here is CAITLPGLFIGQGKQPQHF. As DNA, the CDR3 is TGTGCCATCACCCTCCCCGGGCTCTTCATAGGACAGGGGAAGCAGCCCCAGCATTTT.

This clonotype ranks as medium-sized. This chain uses TRBV6-6 with TRBJ2-1; 7 bases are a match to TRBD1. V was clipped by 3 bases and J by 9 bases; unmatched bases: 8. The CDR3 totals 14 residues. Germline CDR1 is MNHNY and CDR2 is SVGAGI (reference sequence). CDR3 nucleotide sequence: TGTGCCAGCAGTTATCAAGGGGGCGCGGTTGAGCAGTTCTTC. It encodes CASSYQGGAVEQFF.

This clonotype was observed at least ten times. The V and J genes are TRBV5-1 and TRBJ2-7; D may be TRBD2 (5 bases). There are 13 residues in the CDR3. Trimming removed 5 bases from V and 2 bases from J, with 11 bases in between. CDR1 and CDR2 from the germline V gene are SGHRS and YFSETQ. The CDR3: CASSLSGTYEQYF. CDR3 coding DNA: TGCGCCAGCAGTCTCAGCGGCACCTACGAGCAGTACTTC. Filled out from reference TRBV5-1 and TRBJ2-7, the complete variable domain reads KAGVTQTPRYLIKTRGQQVTLSCSPISGHRSVSWYQQTPGQGLQFLFEYFSETQRNKGNFPGRFSGRQFSNSRSEMNVSTLELGDSALYLCASSLSGTYEQYFGPGTRLTVT.

The chain has TRBV5-1 and TRBJ2-4; D possibly matches TRBD1 or TRBD2 (6 bases each). Between the trimmed V and J ends, which lost 0 bases and 1 base, there was a span of 14 bases. CDR3 length: 17 amino acids. The V gene's germline CDR1 is SGHRS and CDR2 YFSETQ. The CDR3 sequence: CASSLEGGRRAKNIQYF. CDR3 nucleotide sequence: TGCGCCAGCAGCTTGGAGGGGGGCCGGAGGGCCAAAAACATTCAGTACTTC.

In its sample, this clonotype was seen many times. The rearrangement joins TRBV10-2 to TRBJ1-2; 9 bases match TRBD1. Germline CDR1 is WSHSY and CDR2 is SAAADI. Trimming took 3 bases from V and 8 from J; bases not matched to a gene: 4. The CDR3 totals 13 residues. Here the CDR3 reads CASSDNRGLGYTF. CDR3 in DNA: TGCGCCAGCAGTGATAACAGGGGGCTGGGCTACACCTTC.